The rows below give T cell receptor beta chains drawn from one sample of a study of Graves' ophthalmopathy and Graves' hyperthyroidism. TCRdb recomputed calls from the multiplex PCR reads with MiXCR, one row per CDR3 protein. The sample shows some 200,000 distinct CDR3 sequences, roughly 29% of them seen only once. Sequencing was carried out using peripheral blood. Receptors were obtained from a man over 45 with Graves' ophthalmopathy. The CDR3 runs from the conserved cysteine through the conserved F or W. D genes are given only for firm matches. Expanded clones get a size class; other rows say once, few or many, or leave the size out.

j_call cdr3_length d_call v_call clone_size cdr3_nt cdr3_aa
TRBJ2-5 14 . TRBV7-2 . TGTGCCAGCAGCTCCGAGTTGGCGGGAGAGACCCAGTACTTC CASSSELAGETQYF
TRBJ1-1 15 . TRBV5-1 . TGCGCCAGCAGCTCAAGTTTGGGACAGAACACTGAAGCTTTCTTT CASSSSLGQNTEAFF
TRBJ2-5 16 TRBD1 TRBV15 . TGTGCCACCAGCAGCTTAGAAGGGGACAGCCAAGAGACCCAGTACTTC CATSSLEGDSQETQYF
TRBJ2-7 16 TRBD2 TRBV11-3 many TGTGCCAGCAGCTTATCTAGCGGGAGTAAGGGGTACGAGCAGTACTTC CASSLSSGSKGYEQYF
TRBJ1-2 13 . TRBV11-2 few TGTGCCAGCAGCCTAGACATTGACTATGGCTACACCTTC CASSLDIDYGYTF
TRBJ1-6 14 . TRBV14 . TGTGCCAGCAGCCAAGAGTGGAATAATTCACCCCTCCACTTT CASSQEWNNSPLHF
TRBJ2-5 14 TRBD1 TRBV29-1 many TGCAGCGTGGACCCCGGGACAGAGCAAGAGACCCAGTACTTC CSVDPGTEQETQYF
TRBJ1-2 10 . TRBV6-1 . TGTGCCAGCAGCAGGGATGGCTACACCTTC CASSRDGYTF
TRBJ1-2 13 . TRBV6-1 . TGTGCCAGCACCGACCCCGGACAGCGGGGCTACACCTTC CASTDPGQRGYTF
TRBJ2-7 13 . TRBV7-2 many TGTGCCAGCAGCCTCGACAGGTTCAACGAGCAGTACTTC CASSLDRFNEQYF
TRBJ1-2 15 . TRBV29-1 . TGCAGCGTTGAGCCCTATCCCCTAACAGGAGACGGCTACACCTTC CSVEPYPLTGDGYTF
TRBJ2-2 17 TRBD1 TRBV12-3/TRBV12-4 few TGTGCCAGCAGTTTAATTTGGGACAGGGGGAACACCGGGGAGCTGTTTTTT CASSLIWDRGNTGELFF
TRBJ2-5 16 TRBD1 TRBV11-1 . TGTGCCAGCAGCTTAGCCGGGACAGGGGTCAGGGAGACCCAGTACTTC CASSLAGTGVRETQYF
TRBJ1-1 13 TRBD1 TRBV20-1 many TGCAGTGCCCGGACAGGGGGGACCACTGAAGCTTTCTTT CSARTGGTTEAFF
TRBJ2-4 14 . TRBV7-9 many TGTGCCAGCAGCTCCGGACTAGCCAAAAACATTCAGTACTTC CASSSGLAKNIQYF
TRBJ1-5 16 . TRBV27 . TGTGCCAGCAGTTACTCGGGTCGCAGGAGCAATCAGCCCCAGCATTTT CASSYSGRRSNQPQHF
TRBJ1-2 15 TRBD1 TRBV30 . TGTGCCTGGAGTGCCTGGGGACAGGGGGCCTATGGCTACACCTTC CAWSAWGQGAYGYTF
TRBJ1-2 13 TRBD1 TRBV27 . TGTGCCAGCAGTTTTCGACAGGGATATGGCTACACCTTC CASSFRQGYGYTF
TRBJ2-5 15 TRBD2 TRBV15 many TGTGCCACCAGCAGTGGGGCGGGAGGGCAAGAGACCCAGTACTTC CATSSGAGGQETQYF
TRBJ1-6 13 . TRBV6-1 . TGTGCCAGCAGTCCCGACAGCGGCTCACCCCTCCACTTT CASSPDSGSPLHF
TRBJ2-2 15 TRBD2 TRBV2 many TGTGCCAGCTGCCCGGGACTAGCGTTCACCGGGGAGCTGTTTTTT CASCPGLAFTGELFF
TRBJ1-2 15 . TRBV6-1 many TGTGCCAGCAGTGAGGGGGGGGCAGTCGGATATGGCTACACCTTC CASSEGGAVGYGYTF
TRBJ2-2 16 TRBD2 TRBV2 many TGTGCCAGCAGGCCGGAAGTAGCGGGAGCAACAGGGGAGCTGTTTTTT CASRPEVAGATGELFF
TRBJ2-5 14 . TRBV29-1 . TGCAGCGTTGTAGGGGGGAGACACCAAGAGACCCAGTACTTC CSVVGGRHQETQYF
TRBJ1-1 14 . TRBV6-1 many TGTGCCAGCAGAGCGGGGGGCCGGAACACTGAAGCTTTCTTT CASRAGGRNTEAFF
TRBJ2-7 15 TRBD1 TRBV19 many TGTGCCAGTAGTATGGGATCAGGGGGCTCCTACGAGCAGTACTTC CASSMGSGGSYEQYF
TRBJ2-7 15 TRBD2 TRBV15 few TGTGCCACCAGCGCAACTAGCGGTGGGGCCTACGAGCAGTACTTC CATSATSGGAYEQYF
TRBJ1-2 14 . TRBV24-1 many TGTGCCACCAGTGATTCCGGCAGGGTGGATGGCTACACCTTC CATSDSGRVDGYTF
TRBJ2-6 13 . TRBV6-2/TRBV6-3 many TGTGCCAGCAGGGGGACTGGGGCCAACGTCCTGACTTTC CASRGTGANVLTF
TRBJ2-5 14 . TRBV20-1 . TGCAGTGCTAGAGATCGCACAGGACGAGAGACCCAGTACTTC CSARDRTGRETQYF
TRBJ1-2 12 TRBD1 TRBV30 . TGTGCCTGGGCAGGGGGCGCTTGGGGCTACACCTTC CAWAGGAWGYTF
TRBJ2-5 16 TRBD1 TRBV5-1 many TGCGCCAGCAGCTTGGTGGGGACAGGTTACCAAGAGACCCAGTACTTC CASSLVGTGYQETQYF
TRBJ2-2 17 . TRBV13 many TGTGCCAGCAGCTTATTTAGTCGTGGACATGCCACCGGGGAGCTGTTTTTT CASSLFSRGHATGELFF
TRBJ2-5 12 . TRBV11-2 . TGTGCCAGCAGCTTATTCGGAGAGACCCAGTACTTC CASSLFGETQYF
TRBJ1-1 13 TRBD1 TRBV10-2 many TGCGCCACCAACAGGGGACTGAACACTGAAGCTTTCTTT CATNRGLNTEAFF
TRBJ2-7 14 TRBD2 TRBV20-1 many TGCAGTGCTAGGGCCCCCCCACTAGCGGGCGAGCAGTACTTC CSARAPPLAGEQYF
TRBJ2-7 13 . TRBV12-3/TRBV12-4 few TGTGCCAGTTCGACGGGAGACGCCTACGAGCAGTACTTC CASSTGDAYEQYF
TRBJ2-5 15 TRBD2 TRBV6-1 many TGTGCCAGCAGTGAAGAACCTAGCGGGACGGAGACCCAGTACTTC CASSEEPSGTETQYF
TRBJ1-1 13 . TRBV7-2 few TGTGCCAGCAGCTCCGCAGGAGACACTGAAGCTTTCTTT CASSSAGDTEAFF
TRBJ2-7 15 . TRBV19 . TGTGCCAGTAGCGTCTCAGGGAACCCCTCCTACGAGCAGTACTTC CASSVSGNPSYEQYF
TRBJ1-5 13 . TRBV20-1 many TGCAGTGTTATACAGGGCGCGGATCAGCCCCAGCATTTT CSVIQGADQPQHF
TRBJ2-7 15 . TRBV27 many TGTGCCAGCAGTTTATCCCCCGGGGCCCACTACGAGCAGTACTTC CASSLSPGAHYEQYF
TRBJ2-2 14 . TRBV29-1 many TGCAGCGTTAAGGAGTTCGGGAACACCGGGGAGCTGTTTTTT CSVKEFGNTGELFF